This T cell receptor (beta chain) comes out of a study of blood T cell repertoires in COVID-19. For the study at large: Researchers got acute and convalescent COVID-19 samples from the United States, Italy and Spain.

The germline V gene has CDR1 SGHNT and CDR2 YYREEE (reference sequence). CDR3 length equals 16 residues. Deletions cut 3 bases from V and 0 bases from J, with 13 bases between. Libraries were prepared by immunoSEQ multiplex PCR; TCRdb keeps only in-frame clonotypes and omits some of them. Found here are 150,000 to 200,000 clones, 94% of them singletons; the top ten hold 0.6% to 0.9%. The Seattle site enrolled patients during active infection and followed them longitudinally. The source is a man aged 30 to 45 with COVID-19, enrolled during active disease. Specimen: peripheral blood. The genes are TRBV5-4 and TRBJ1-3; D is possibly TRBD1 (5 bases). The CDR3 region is CASSSRTSGSGNTIYF. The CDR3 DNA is TGTGCCAGCAGCTCTCGGACATCCGGCTCTGGAAACACCATATATTTT.